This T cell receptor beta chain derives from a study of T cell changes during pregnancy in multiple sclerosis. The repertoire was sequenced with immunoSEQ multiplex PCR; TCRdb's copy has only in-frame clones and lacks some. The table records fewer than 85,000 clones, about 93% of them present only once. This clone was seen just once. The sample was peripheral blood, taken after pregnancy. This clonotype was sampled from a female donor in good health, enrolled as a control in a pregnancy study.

DNA for the CDR3: TGCGCCAGCAGCTTGGCGGGGGGACGGAGTGAAAAACTGTTTTTT. It translates to CASSLAGGRSEKLFF. The V call is TRBV5-1, the J call TRBJ1-4; D perhaps matches TRBD1 (5 bases). Germline CDR1 and CDR2: SGHRS and YFSETQ. This CDR3 is 15 amino acids long. V lost 0 bases, J lost 7 bases, and 13 bases lay in between. Full variable domain (remainder filled in from reference TRBV5-1 and TRBJ1-4): KAGVTQTPRYLIKTRGQQVTLSCSPISGHRSVSWYQQTPGQGLQFLFEYFSETQRNKGNFPGRFSGRQFSNSRSEMNVSTLELGDSALYLCASSLAGGRSEKLFFGSGTQLSVL.